This is a list of T cell receptor beta chains from one sample in a study of T cell responses to AZD1222 COVID-19 vaccine. Assay used: immunoSEQ multiplex PCR; TCRdb lists only in-frame clones, some missing. The table lists around 100,000 clones, 90% of them singletons. Specimen: peripheral blood, collected on day 0 of AZD1222 vaccination. The receptor set was obtained from an adult in good health. Both conserved end residues are part of each CDR3. D genes are given only for firm matches. Part of the rows lack a size; the others show once, few, many or a class for expanded clones.

clone size	V gene	J gene	D gene	CDR3 DNA	CDR3 protein
few	TRBV24-1	TRBJ2-1	TRBD1	TGTGCCACCGGGACATCGCGGACAGGGGGCAATGAGCAGTTCTTC	CATGTSRTGGNEQFF
NA	TRBV18	TRBJ2-2	NA	TGTGCCAGCGTACAGACGCCGAACACCGGGGAGCTGTTTTTT	CASVQTPNTGELFF
NA	TRBV19	TRBJ1-2	TRBD1	TGTGCCAGTAGTGTCCAGACAGGGACCTATGGCTACACCTTC	CASSVQTGTYGYTF
NA	TRBV6-5	TRBJ1-1	NA	TGTGCCAGCAGTCCGACGGTCCAGGGTCTTGAAGCTTTCTTT	CASSPTVQGLEAFF
NA	TRBV24-1	TRBJ2-7	NA	TGTGCCACCAGTGATCCGCGCATCGGAGCCACCTACGAGCAGTACTTC	CATSDPRIGATYEQYF
NA	TRBV2	TRBJ1-5	NA	TGTGCCAGCAGGCCCCAGGGGCTTAGCAATCAGCCCCAGCATTTT	CASRPQGLSNQPQHF
few	TRBV7-3	TRBJ2-1	TRBD2	TGTGCCAGCAGCTTATCCGGGGGGTCCTACAATGAGCAGTTCTTC	CASSLSGGSYNEQFF
NA	TRBV28	TRBJ1-3	NA	TGTGCCAGCAGTTTATTACAGGGACACACCATATATTTT	CASSLLQGHTIYF
NA	TRBV5-1	TRBJ1-2	NA	TGCGCCAGCAGCTTCCTCGGGGGACGGAACTATGGCTACACCTTC	CASSFLGGRNYGYTF
NA	TRBV7-6	TRBJ1-1	NA	TGTGCCAGCAGCTTAGGGAACAGCATAAGGGGAACTGAAGCTTTCTTT	CASSLGNSIRGTEAFF
once	TRBV11-2	TRBJ2-7	NA	TGTGCCAGCAGCCACGGGGATGGGGAGCAGTACTTC	CASSHGDGEQYF
few	TRBV5-4	TRBJ1-1	NA	TGTGCCAGCAGTCTGGGGCGGAACACTGAAGCTTTCTTT	CASSLGRNTEAFF
NA	TRBV6-2/TRBV6-3	TRBJ2-6	NA	TGTGCCAGCAGCCCTGGACACTTCACCCGCGGTGGGGCCAACGTCCTGACTTTC	CASSPGHFTRGGANVLTF
once	TRBV28	TRBJ1-5	TRBD1	TGTGCCAGCAGCCTCACAGGGGTAAGCAATCAGCCCCAGCATTTT	CASSLTGVSNQPQHF
NA	TRBV11-2	TRBJ1-1	TRBD1	TGTGCCAGCAGCGCCTGGGACAGGGGGCGGAACACTGAAGCTTTCTTT	CASSAWDRGRNTEAFF
once	TRBV28	TRBJ2-3	TRBD2	TGTGCCAGCAGTTCTCATCGACTAGCCGGCACAGATACGCAGTATTTT	CASSSHRLAGTDTQYF
NA	TRBV4-2	TRBJ1-2	NA	TGTGCCAGCAGCCAAGTGGGGGGAAACTCCGCTAACTATGGCTACACCTTC	CASSQVGGNSANYGYTF
NA	TRBV28	TRBJ1-5	NA	TGTGCCAGCAGAGACCCTGATGGCTATCAGCCCCAGCATTTT	CASRDPDGYQPQHF
NA	TRBV14	TRBJ2-7	NA	TGTGCCAGCAGCCAAGATCCGGTCCTCGAGCAGTACTTC	CASSQDPVLEQYF
NA	TRBV2	TRBJ1-2	TRBD1	TGTGCCAGCAGTGCGGGACAGCTTTACTATGGCTACACCTTC	CASSAGQLYYGYTF
NA	TRBV6-6	TRBJ1-4	NA	TGTGCCAGCAGTCTACAGGAAGGTGAAAAACTGTTTTTT	CASSLQEGEKLFF
NA	TRBV21-1	TRBJ1-5	NA	TGTGCCAGCATCTTAGCGTGGGAAGATAGCAATCAGCCCCAGCATTTT	CASILAWEDSNQPQHF
NA	TRBV3-1/TRBV3-2	TRBJ1-2	NA	TGTGCCAGCAGCCAACGGGGGGCTGACTATGGCTACACCTTC	CASSQRGADYGYTF
NA	TRBV6-1	TRBJ1-6	NA	TGTGCCAGCAGTGACCTCAGGGCCGACTGGGATTCACCCCTCCACTTT	CASSDLRADWDSPLHF
NA	TRBV6-5	TRBJ2-7	NA	TGTGCCAGCGCAGGCAACACCTACGAGCAGTACTTC	CASAGNTYEQYF
NA	TRBV28	TRBJ1-5	NA	TGTGCCAGCAGTTTACGAGGGGAGAATCAGCCCCAGCATTTT	CASSLRGENQPQHF
once	TRBV3-1/TRBV3-2	TRBJ2-3	NA	TGTGCCAGCAGTCAAAGTAGGGGATTGAGGGCCACAGATACGCAGTATTTT	CASSQSRGLRATDTQYF
NA	TRBV2	TRBJ2-7	NA	TGTGCCAGCAGTGAAGCCTCAGGGCCCCCCTCCTACGAGCAGTACTTC	CASSEASGPPSYEQYF
NA	TRBV7-3	TRBJ2-7	TRBD1	TGTGCCAGCAGCTTAACGACAGGGACCTACGAGCAGTACTTC	CASSLTTGTYEQYF
NA	TRBV4-1	TRBJ1-5	NA	TGCGCCAGCAGCCACCCTCCGGCGGGGGCGAATCAGCCCCAGCATTTT	CASSHPPAGANQPQHF
NA	TRBV2	TRBJ2-7	TRBD1	TGTGCCAGCAGTCCCTCGGGACAGGGAGCCTACGAGCAGTACTTC	CASSPSGQGAYEQYF
NA	TRBV2	TRBJ2-1	TRBD2	TGTGCCAGCAGTGTAGTACTAGCGGGGGGTTACAATGAGCAGTTCTTC	CASSVVLAGGYNEQFF
NA	TRBV12-3/TRBV12-4	TRBJ2-7	NA	TGTGCCAGCAGTTCTTTGGACTGGGACGAGCAGTACTTC	CASSSLDWDEQYF
once	TRBV20-1	TRBJ1-5	NA	TGCAGTGCAAGTGGGGGCGGCAATCAGCCCCAGCATTTT	CSASGGGNQPQHF
NA	TRBV7-9	TRBJ1-1	NA	TGTGCCAGCAGCGTATATGCAGGGAACACTGAAGCTTTCTTT	CASSVYAGNTEAFF
many	TRBV2	TRBJ1-2	NA	TGTGCCAGCAGTGAGGAGCTTATTTACTATGGCTACACCTTC	CASSEELIYYGYTF
NA	TRBV2	TRBJ1-2	TRBD1	TGTGCCAGCAGGGGAAGGATGGGACAGGGACGAGGTAATGGCTACACCTTC	CASRGRMGQGRGNGYTF
NA	TRBV3-1/TRBV3-2	TRBJ1-5	NA	TGTGCCAGCAGCCAACAGGGAGGGACCCAGCATTTT	CASSQQGGTQHF
NA	TRBV28	TRBJ1-5	NA	TGTGCCAGCACCCGTGGGGGGCCCAATCAGCCCCAGCATTTT	CASTRGGPNQPQHF
NA	TRBV7-8	TRBJ1-5	NA	TGTGCCAGCAGCACCCGGATGGAGCCCGGAGCAATGGTTTTT	CASSTRMEPGAMVF
once	TRBV3-1/TRBV3-2	TRBJ2-5	NA	TGTGCCAGCAGCCAAGATCCCGGACAAGTCAAGAGACCCCAGTACTTC	CASSQDPGQVKRPQYF
NA	TRBV11-3	TRBJ1-6	NA	TGTGCCAGCAGCTTAGATGCAGGATCACCCCTCCACTTT	CASSLDAGSPLHF
NA	TRBV6-5	TRBJ1-5	NA	TGTGCCAGCAACCCCGGGGGTTATAGCAATCAGCCCCAGCATTTT	CASNPGGYSNQPQHF
NA	TRBV2	TRBJ1-1	NA	TGTGCCAGCAAGAAGGAGGCGAACACTGAAGCTTTCTTT	CASKKEANTEAFF
NA	TRBV5-1	TRBJ1-5	NA	TGCGCCAGCAACCGATCCCAGCCCCAGCATTTT	CASNRSQPQHF
NA	TRBV15	TRBJ1-2	NA	TGTGCCGCATGCAGACCCCACGGACGGAGGTATGGCTACACCTTC	CAACRPHGRRYGYTF
NA	TRBV6-6	TRBJ1-6	NA	TGTGCCAGCAGTCTTGCGGGAAACAATTCACCCCTCCACTTT	CASSLAGNNSPLHF
NA	TRBV6-5	TRBJ2-7	TRBD1	TGTGCCAGCTTTGGGACAGGGACCTACGAGCAGTACTTC	CASFGTGTYEQYF
NA	TRBV3-1/TRBV3-2	TRBJ1-1	NA	TGTGCCAGCAGCCAAGCTGTTGTTCCGCTTGAAGCTTTCTTT	CASSQAVVPLEAFF
NA	TRBV7-2	TRBJ2-7	NA	TGTGCCAGCAGCCCCGCGGGGCGCAACTACGAGCAGTACTTC	CASSPAGRNYEQYF
once	TRBV15	TRBJ1-2	TRBD1	TGTGCCACCAGCAGAGGGACAGGGAGACGAGGAGAGAATGGCTACACCTTC	CATSRGTGRRGENGYTF
NA	TRBV4-2	TRBJ2-3	NA	TGTGCCAGCAGCCAAGTTCCAGGTAGAGAAACGCAGTATTTT	CASSQVPGRETQYF
NA	TRBV24-1	TRBJ2-2	NA	TGTGCCACCAGTGATCCGTCACAAGAAAACACCGGGGAGCTGTTTTTT	CATSDPSQENTGELFF
NA	TRBV20-1	TRBJ2-3	NA	TGCAGTGCTAGTTTACAGACAGTTTCAGATACGCAGTATTTT	CSASLQTVSDTQYF